These T cell receptor beta chains were read from a single sample in a study of vaccination effects on CD4 cells after COVID-19. Their cognate antigens are unknown. Data came from immunoSEQ multiplex PCR; TCRdb stores just in-frame clones and leaves some out. The profile shows 70,000 or so clones, more than 65% of them singletons. The sequencing here drew on CD4+ T cells from PBMCs cultured with HIV peptides, taken before COVID-19 vaccination. The receptors originated from a human donor who had a prior SARS-CoV-2 infection. CDR3s include the opening cysteine and the closing phenylalanine or tryptophan. The D gene is left open where the match is weak. Clone size appears in some rows only: once, few, many, or a class for an expanded clone.

size,D,V,J,CDR3,DNA
once,.,TRBV6-5,TRBJ1-5,CASTRQTSNQPQHF,TGTGCCAGCACGAGACAGACAAGCAATCAGCCCCAGCATTTT
.,.,TRBV18,TRBJ1-1,CASSPRGFNTEAFF,TGTGCCAGCTCACCAAGGGGTTTCAACACTGAAGCTTTCTTT
.,.,TRBV3-1/TRBV3-2,TRBJ1-2,CASSPLGDPTSLYGYTF,TGTGCCAGCAGCCCGTTGGGGGATCCAACATCACTCTATGGCTACACCTTC
.,.,TRBV15,TRBJ2-2,CATSRDSPFTGELFF,TGTGCCACCAGCAGAGATTCCCCATTCACCGGGGAGCTGTTTTTT
.,.,TRBV5-4,TRBJ2-2,CASKQDWNTGELFF,TGTGCCAGCAAACAGGACTGGAACACCGGGGAGCTGTTTTTT
few,TRBD1,TRBV3-1/TRBV3-2,TRBJ1-3,CASSLGQGAISGNTIYF,TGTGCCAGCAGCCTTGGACAGGGGGCTATATCTGGAAACACCATATATTTT
.,TRBD1,TRBV24-1,TRBJ1-5,CATSPPGQLGQPQHF,TGTGCCACCAGTCCACCGGGACAGTTGGGTCAGCCCCAGCATTTT
.,TRBD2,TRBV5-4,TRBJ2-5,CASSLFQASGGVWGTQYF,TGTGCCAGCAGCTTGTTTCAGGCTAGCGGGGGGGTTTGGGGGACCCAGTACTTC
.,.,TRBV7-8,TRBJ2-5,CASSLRPLRETQYF,TGTGCCAGCAGCTTACGTCCGCTGCGGGAGACCCAGTACTTC
.,TRBD1,TRBV14,TRBJ2-7,CASSQGPGTGFYEQYF,TGTGCCAGCAGCCAAGGCCCCGGGACAGGCTTCTACGAGCAGTACTTC
medium-sized,TRBD2,TRBV24-1,TRBJ2-2,CATSDPGLAPTGELFF,TGTGCCACCAGTGATCCGGGACTAGCGCCGACCGGGGAGCTGTTTTTT
.,.,TRBV20-1,TRBJ2-7,CSAIGGYEQYF,TGCAGTGCTATTGGGGGTTACGAGCAGTACTTC
.,.,TRBV11-3,TRBJ2-5,CASSKTWGVGVQETQYF,TGTGCCAGCAGCAAAACATGGGGAGTGGGGGTCCAAGAGACCCAGTACTTC
.,TRBD1,TRBV25-1,TRBJ1-5,CASSDGQGWNQPQHF,TGTGCCAGCAGCGACGGACAGGGCTGGAATCAGCCCCAGCATTTT
.,.,TRBV2,TRBJ1-6,CASRGRAYNSPLHF,TGTGCCAGCAGAGGCAGGGCCTATAATTCACCCCTCCACTTT
few,.,TRBV6-6,TRBJ2-5,CASRRAGETQYF,TGTGCCAGCAGACGGGCCGGCGAGACCCAGTACTTC